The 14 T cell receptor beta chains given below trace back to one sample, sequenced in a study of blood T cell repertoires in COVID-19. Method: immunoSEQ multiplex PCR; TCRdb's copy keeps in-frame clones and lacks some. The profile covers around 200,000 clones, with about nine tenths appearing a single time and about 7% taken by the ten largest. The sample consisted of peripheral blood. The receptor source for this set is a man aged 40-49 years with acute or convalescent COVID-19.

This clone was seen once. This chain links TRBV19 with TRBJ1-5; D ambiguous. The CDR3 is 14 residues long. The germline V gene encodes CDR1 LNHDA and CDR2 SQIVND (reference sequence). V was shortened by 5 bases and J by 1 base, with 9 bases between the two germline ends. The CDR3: CASSVGRSNQPQHF. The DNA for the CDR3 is TGTGCCAGTAGTGTAGGGCGGAGCAATCAGCCCCAGCATTTT. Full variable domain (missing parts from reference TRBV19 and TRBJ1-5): DGGITQSPKYLFRKEGQNVTLSCEQNLNHDAMYWYRQDPGQGLRLIYYSQIVNDFQKGDIAEGYSVSREKKESFPLTVTSAQKNPTAFYLCASSVGRSNQPQHFGDGTRLSIL.

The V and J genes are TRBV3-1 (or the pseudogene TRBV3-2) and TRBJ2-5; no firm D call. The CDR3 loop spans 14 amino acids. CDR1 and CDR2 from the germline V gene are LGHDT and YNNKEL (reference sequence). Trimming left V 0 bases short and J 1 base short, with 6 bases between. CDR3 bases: TGTGCCAGCAGCCAAGATCCAGGCCAAGAGACCCAGTACTTC. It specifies CASSQDPGQETQYF.

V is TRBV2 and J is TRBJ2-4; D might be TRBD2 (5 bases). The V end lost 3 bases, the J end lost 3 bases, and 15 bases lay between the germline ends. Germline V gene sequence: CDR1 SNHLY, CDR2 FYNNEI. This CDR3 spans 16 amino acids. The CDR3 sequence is CASSDMVGRDKNIQYF. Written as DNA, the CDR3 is TGTGCCAGCAGTGATATGGTAGGACGGGACAAAAACATTCAGTACTTC. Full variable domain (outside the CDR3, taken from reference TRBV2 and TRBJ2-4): EPEVTQTPSHQVTQMGQEVILRCVPISNHLYFYWYRQILGQKVEFLVSFYNNEISEKSEIFDDQFSVERPDGSNFTLKIRSTKLEDSAMYFCASSDMVGRDKNIQYFGAGTRLSVL.

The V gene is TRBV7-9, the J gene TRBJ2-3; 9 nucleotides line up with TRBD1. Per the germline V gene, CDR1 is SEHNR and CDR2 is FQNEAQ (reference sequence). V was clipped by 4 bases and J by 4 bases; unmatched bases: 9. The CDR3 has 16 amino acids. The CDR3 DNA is TGTGCCAGCAGCTCAAACCGGGACAGGGATTCAGATACGCAGTATTTT. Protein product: CASSSNRDRDSDTQYF.

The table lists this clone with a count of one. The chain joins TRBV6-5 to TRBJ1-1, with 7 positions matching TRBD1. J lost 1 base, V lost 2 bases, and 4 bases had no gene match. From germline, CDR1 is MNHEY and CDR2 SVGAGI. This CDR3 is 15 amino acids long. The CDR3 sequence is CASSYQDRPNTEAFF. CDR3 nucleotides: TGTGCCAGCAGTTACCAGGACAGGCCGAACACTGAAGCTTTCTTT.

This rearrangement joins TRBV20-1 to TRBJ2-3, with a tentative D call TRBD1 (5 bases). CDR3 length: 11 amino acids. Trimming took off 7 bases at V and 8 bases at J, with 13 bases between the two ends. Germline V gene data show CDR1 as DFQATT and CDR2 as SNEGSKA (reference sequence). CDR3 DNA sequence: TGCAGTGGGCAGGGCACGGGTACGCAGTATTTT. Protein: CSGQGTGTQYF.

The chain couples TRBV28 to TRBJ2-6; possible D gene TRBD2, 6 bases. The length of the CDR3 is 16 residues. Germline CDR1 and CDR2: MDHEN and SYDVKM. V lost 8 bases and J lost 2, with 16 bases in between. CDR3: CASWGLLGAGANVLTF. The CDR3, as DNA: TGTGCCAGCTGGGGACTTCTAGGAGCTGGGGCCAACGTCCTGACTTTC.

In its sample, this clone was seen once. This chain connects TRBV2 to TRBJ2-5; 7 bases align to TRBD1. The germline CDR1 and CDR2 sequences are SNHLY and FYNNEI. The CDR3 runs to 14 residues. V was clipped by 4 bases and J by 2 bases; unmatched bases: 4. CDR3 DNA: TGTGCCAGCAGTGGTGAACAGGGGCAAGAGACCCAGTACTTC. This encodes CASSGEQGQETQYF.

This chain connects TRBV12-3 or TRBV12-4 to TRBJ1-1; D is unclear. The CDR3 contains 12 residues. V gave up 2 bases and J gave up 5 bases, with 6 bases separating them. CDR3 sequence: CASSLTRTEAFF. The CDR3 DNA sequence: TGTGCCAGCAGTTTAACCAGGACTGAAGCTTTCTTT.

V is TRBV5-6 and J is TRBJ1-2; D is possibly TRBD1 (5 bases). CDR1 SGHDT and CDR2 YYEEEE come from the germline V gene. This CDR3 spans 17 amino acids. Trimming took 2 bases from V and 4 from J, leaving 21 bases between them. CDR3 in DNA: TGTGCCAGCAGCTTCATTTCAGTGGGGCGGACGTTCTATGGCTACACCTTC. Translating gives CASSFISVGRTFYGYTF.

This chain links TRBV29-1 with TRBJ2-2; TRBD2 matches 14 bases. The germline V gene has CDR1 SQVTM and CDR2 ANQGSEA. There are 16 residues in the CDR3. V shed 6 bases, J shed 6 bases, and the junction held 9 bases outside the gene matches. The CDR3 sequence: CSVRTSGGWRAGELFF. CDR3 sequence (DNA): TGCAGCGTGCGGACTAGCGGGGGGTGGCGCGCCGGGGAGCTGTTTTTT.

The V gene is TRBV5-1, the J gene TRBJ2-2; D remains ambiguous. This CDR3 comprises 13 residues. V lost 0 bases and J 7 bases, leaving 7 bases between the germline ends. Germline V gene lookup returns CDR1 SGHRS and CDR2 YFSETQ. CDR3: CASSLADNGELFF. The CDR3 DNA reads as TGCGCCAGCAGCTTGGCTGACAACGGGGAGCTGTTTTTT.

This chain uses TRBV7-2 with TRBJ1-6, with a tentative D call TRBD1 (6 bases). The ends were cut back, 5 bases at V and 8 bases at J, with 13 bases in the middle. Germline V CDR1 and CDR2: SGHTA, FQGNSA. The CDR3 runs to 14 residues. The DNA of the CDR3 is TGTGCCAGCAGCGCGAGGACAGTTTATTCACCCCTCCACTTT. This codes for CASSARTVYSPLHF.

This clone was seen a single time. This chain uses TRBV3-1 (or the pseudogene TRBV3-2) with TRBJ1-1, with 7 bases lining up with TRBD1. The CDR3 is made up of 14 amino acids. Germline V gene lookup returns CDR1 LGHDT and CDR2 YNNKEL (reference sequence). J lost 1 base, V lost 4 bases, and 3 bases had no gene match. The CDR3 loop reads CASSLGTANTEAFF. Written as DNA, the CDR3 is TGTGCCAGCAGCCTTGGGACAGCGAACACTGAAGCTTTCTTT.